Below, 9 T cell receptor beta chains from the same sample are listed, as sequenced in a study of blood T cell repertoires in COVID-19. Here immunoSEQ multiplex PCR was the method, and the copy in TCRdb shows in-frame clones only, minus some. Here the sample spans approximately 150,000 clones, approximately 95% being singletons. Sequenced material: peripheral blood. The receptors derive from a woman aged 55-69 years with COVID-19, enrolled during active disease.

This chain links TRBV3-1 (or the pseudogene TRBV3-2) with TRBJ1-3, with D hard to call. The CDR3 runs to 15 residues. V was pared by 4 bases and J by 0 bases, with 10 bases between. The germline V gene has CDR1 LGHDT and CDR2 YNNKEL (reference sequence). CDR3: CASSRSVVSGNTIYF. The DNA of the CDR3 is TGTGCCAGCAGCCGGAGTGTTGTCTCTGGAAACACCATATATTTT.

The V and J genes are TRBV7-8 and TRBJ1-5; 7 bases are shared with TRBD1. Per germline, CDR1 SGHVS and CDR2 FQNEAQ. The CDR3 sequence is 16 residues long. Germline trimming cut 0 bases from V and 4 bases from J; bases unmatched to any gene: 6. For the CDR3, the DNA is TGTGCCAGCAGCTTAGCGGCCAGGGGGGCTAATCAGCCCCAGCATTTT. As protein: CASSLAARGANQPQHF.

V gene TRBV19 combines with J gene TRBJ2-7; D not resolved. Germline V gene lookup returns CDR1 LNHDA and CDR2 SQIVND (reference sequence). Trimming left V 5 bases short and J 3 bases short, with 8 bases between. The CDR3 contains 12 residues. Written as DNA, the CDR3 is TGTGCCAGTAGTCCCAACTTCTACGAGCAGTACTTC. It specifies CASSPNFYEQYF.

This clone was seen a single time. V is TRBV30 and J is TRBJ2-1; TRBD2 aligns across 8 bases. The germline V gene has CDR1 GTSNPN and CDR2 SVGIG (reference sequence). V trimming: 2 bases; J trimming: 5 bases; junction bases outside the gene matches: 8. This CDR3 is 15 amino acids long. The CDR3 loop is CAWSRLAFVNNEQFF. The CDR3 DNA reads as TGTGCCTGGAGTCGACTAGCGTTCGTCAACAATGAGCAGTTCTTC. Based on the CDR3 plus reference TRBV30 and TRBJ2-1, the full variable domain is SQTIHQWPATLVQPVGSPLSLECTVEGTSNPNLYWYRQAAGRGLQLLFYSVGIGQISSEVPQNLSASRPQDRQFILSSKKLLLSDSGFYLCAWSRLAFVNNEQFFGPGTRLTVL.

The chain uses TRBV9 and TRBJ2-5; the D gene is possibly TRBD2 (7 bases). V dropped 4 bases and J dropped 5 bases, with 21 bases sitting between them. The germline CDR1 and CDR2 sequences are SGDLS and YYNGEE. This CDR3 has 16 amino acids. The CDR3 reads CASSPGRRGPGETQYF. As DNA, the CDR3 is TGTGCCAGCAGCCCCGGGAGGCGGGGGCCCGGGGAGACCCAGTACTTC.

V and J are TRBV7-6 and TRBJ2-7; D gene unclear. CDR1 is SGHVS and CDR2 is FNYEAQ in the germline V gene. CDR3 length: 15 residues. Trimming took 2 bases from V and 4 from J, leaving 15 bases between them. This chain's CDR3 is CASSLNLGSQYEQYF. For the CDR3, the DNA is TGTGCCAGCAGCTTAAACTTGGGCAGCCAGTACGAGCAGTACTTC.

The DNA of the CDR3 is TGTGCCAGCAGCTTAGCAGGTAGCGGGGGTCTGCAAGAGACCCAGTACTTC. Amino acid sequence: CASSLAGSGGLQETQYF. The gene calls are TRBV7-2 and TRBJ2-5; TRBD2 matches 9 bases. Germline assignment: CDR1 SGHTA and CDR2 FQGNSA. CDR3 length: 17 amino acids. V shed 0 bases, J shed 2 bases, and the junction held 7 bases outside the gene matches.

The V and J genes are TRBV19 and TRBJ2-2, with a possible D match to TRBD2 (5 bases). The CDR3 has 15 residues. Trimming removed 3 bases at V and 4 bases at J, with 12 bases between. In germline, CDR1 is LNHDA, CDR2 SQIVND (reference sequence). In nucleotides, the CDR3 is TGTGCCAGTAGTATTTCGGGGAGAAGCACCGGGGAGCTGTTTTTT. The encoded protein is CASSISGRSTGELFF.

This clone showed up just once. This chain uses TRBV4-3 with TRBJ1-5, with D possibly matching TRBD1 (6 bases). The CDR3 sequence is 14 residues long. Trimming pared 1 base from V and 7 bases from J, leaving 11 bases between. Germline CDR1 and CDR2: LGHNA and YSLEER. This CDR3 is CASSQVFGGQPQHF. DNA of the CDR3: TGCGCCAGCAGCCAAGTGTTTGGGGGCCAGCCCCAGCATTTT.